The 9 T cell receptor beta chains reported below all come from one sample, sequenced in a study of blood T cells in healthy people across ages. Together with a sample-barcoded 5' primer, a J-beta primer mix was included in a second PCR lasting about 6 to 11 cycles. TCRdb ran MiXCR on the 5' RACE reads and lists one entry per CDR3 protein. Among under 800,000 distinct CDR3 sequences listed, more than 20% were seen once. The sequencing input was blood. The receptor source for this set is a man in his 70s in good health.

In the case of this clonotype: Relative to the germline gene, one junction end is altered; a read error may explain this. V is TRBV20-1 and J is TRBJ2-5, with D unclear. CDR1 is DFQATT and CDR2 is SNEGSKA in the germline V gene (reference sequence). The CDR3 has 14 amino acids. The CDR3 reads CSASRGRRRETQYF. CDR3 DNA: TGCAGCGCTAGTCGCGGCAGGCGCCGAGAGACCCAGTACTTC.

The chain recombines TRBV6-1 with TRBJ1-4; D is possibly TRBD1 (6 bases). The CDR3 length is 14 residues. Trimming cost V 4 bases and J 11 bases, with 17 bases left between them. Per germline, CDR1 MNHNS and CDR2 SASEGT. CDR3 sequence: CASSGDRRSGKLFF. CDR3 in DNA: TGTGCCAGCAGTGGCGACAGGCGGTCTGGGAAACTGTTTTTT.

J is TRBJ1-2 and V is TRBV7-9; TRBD1 might be the D (5 bases). CDR1 and CDR2 (germline): SEHNR, FQNEAQ (reference sequence). Trimming removed 6 bases from V and 8 bases from J, with 16 bases in between. The CDR3 has 13 amino acids. Here the CDR3 reads CASSSPTRAGYTF. The DNA for the CDR3 is TGTGCCAGCAGTTCCCCCACCAGGGCCGGCTACACCTTC.

The rearrangement uses TRBV5-1 and TRBJ2-2; the D is unclear. CDR1 and CDR2 from the germline V gene are SGHRS and YFSETQ. V was cut by 0 bases and J by 3 bases, with 6 bases left in between. This CDR3 has 14 amino acids. The DNA for the CDR3 is TGCGCCAGCAGCTTGGTATTGGACACCGGGGAGCTGTTTTTT. This gives the protein CASSLVLDTGELFF.

The rearrangement uses TRBV29-1 and TRBJ1-2; 8 positions agree with TRBD1. With 4 bases clipped from V and 6 bases from J, the junction kept 16 bases outside the gene matches. Germline V gene sequence: CDR1 SQVTM, CDR2 ANQGSEA. This CDR3 has 16 residues. CDR3 residues: CSVVEQGGRGFDGYTF. The CDR3 coding sequence is TGCAGCGTTGTGGAACAGGGGGGAAGAGGGTTTGATGGCTACACCTTC.

The chain links TRBV6-1 to TRBJ2-5; 10 bases align to TRBD2. The DNA end lines up better with TRBJ2-1; the J call may be wrong. Germline-derived CDR1 and CDR2 are MNHNS and SASEGT. The CDR3 contains 17 residues. The CDR3 loop is CASSERPLAGVDNEQFF. CDR3 bases: TGTGCCAGCAGTGAAAGGCCTCTAGCGGGAGTAGATAATGAGCAGTTCTTC.

This clonotype was found a few times. V and J are TRBV3-1 and TRBJ1-6; TRBD1 agrees at 9 bases. The CDR3 extends over 15 amino acids. J lost 9 bases, V lost 4 bases, and 7 bases had no gene match. The germline V gene has CDR1 LGHDT and CDR2 YNNKEL (reference sequence). This chain's CDR3 is CASSPAGTGSSPLHF. CDR3 nucleotide sequence: TGTGCCAGCAGCCCGGCCGGGACAGGGAGTTCACCCCTCCACTTT.

Regarding this clonotype: A read error may account for a junction end that differs from germline. The chain carries TRBV4-1 and TRBJ2-1; D gene uncertain. TRBJ2-7 matches the DNA end more closely, so the J call is doubtful. Germline CDR1 is MGHRA and CDR2 is YSYEKL. The CDR3 is 15 amino acids. The CDR3 DNA is TGCGCCGGCAGCCAAAAAAACGGAGCCCCCTACGAGCAGTACTTC. It specifies CAGSQKNGAPYEQYF.

This clonotype was detected a few times. This sequence joins TRBV28 and TRBJ2-3; TRBD1 agrees at 8 bases. The CDR3 length is 17 residues. CDR1 MDHEN and CDR2 SYDVKM come from the germline V gene. Trimming at V came to 5 bases and at J to 4 bases, leaving 14 bases not matched to a gene. CDR3 amino acids: CASSPTSGGGGADTQYF. The CDR3 DNA sequence: TGTGCCAGCAGTCCTACTTCAGGGGGCGGAGGCGCAGATACGCAGTATTTT.